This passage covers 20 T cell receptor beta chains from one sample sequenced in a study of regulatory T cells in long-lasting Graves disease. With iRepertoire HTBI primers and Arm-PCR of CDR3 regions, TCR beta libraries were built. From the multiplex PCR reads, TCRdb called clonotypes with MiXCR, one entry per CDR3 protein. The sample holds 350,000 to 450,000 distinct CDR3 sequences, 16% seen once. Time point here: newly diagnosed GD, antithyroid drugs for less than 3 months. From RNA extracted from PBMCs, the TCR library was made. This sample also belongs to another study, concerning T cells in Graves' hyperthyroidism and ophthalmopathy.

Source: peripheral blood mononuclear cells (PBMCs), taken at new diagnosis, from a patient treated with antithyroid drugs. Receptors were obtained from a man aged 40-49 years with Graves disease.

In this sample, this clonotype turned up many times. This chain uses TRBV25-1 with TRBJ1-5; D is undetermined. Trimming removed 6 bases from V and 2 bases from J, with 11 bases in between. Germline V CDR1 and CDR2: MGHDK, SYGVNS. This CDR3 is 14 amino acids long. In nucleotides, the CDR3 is TGTGCCAGCAGATTGAGGGTATGCAATCAGCCCCAGCATTTT. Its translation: CASRLRVCNQPQHF.

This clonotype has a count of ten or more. CDR3 amino acids: CAISESPAGSNYGYTF. DNA for the CDR3: TGTGCCATCAGTGAGTCTCCGGCAGGGTCTAACTATGGCTACACCTTC. The chain uses TRBV10-3 and TRBJ1-2; D possibly corresponds to TRBD1 (5 bases). V was shortened by 0 bases and J by 0 bases, with 11 bases between the two germline ends. The CDR3 spans 16 residues. Germline CDR1 reads ENHRY; CDR2 reads SYGVKD.

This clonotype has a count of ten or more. CDR3 amino acids: CASSRPGLAVHEQYF. The DNA of the CDR3 is TGTGCCAGCAGCCGCCCGGGACTAGCGGTCCACGAGCAGTACTTC. The chain joins TRBV28 to TRBJ2-7, with 11 bases identical to TRBD2. The CDR3 is made up of 15 amino acids. Losses at the gene ends were 6 bases for V and 5 bases for J; bases not matched to a gene: 9. Looked up from germline, CDR1 is MDHEN and CDR2 is SYDVKM.

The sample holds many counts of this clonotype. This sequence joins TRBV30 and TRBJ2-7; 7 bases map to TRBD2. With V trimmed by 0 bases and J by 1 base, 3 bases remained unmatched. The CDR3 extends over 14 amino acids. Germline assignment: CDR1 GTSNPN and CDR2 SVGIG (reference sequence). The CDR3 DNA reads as TGTGCCTGGAGTGTAGGAGCGGGGTCCTACGAGCAGTACTTC. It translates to CAWSVGAGSYEQYF.

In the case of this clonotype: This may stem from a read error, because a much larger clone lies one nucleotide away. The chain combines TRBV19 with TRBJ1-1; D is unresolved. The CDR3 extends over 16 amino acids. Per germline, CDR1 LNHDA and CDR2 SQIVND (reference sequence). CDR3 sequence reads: CASSIFPPSMNTEASF. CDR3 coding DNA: TGTGCCAGTAGTATTTTCCCGCCCAGCATGAACACTGAAGCTTCCTTT.

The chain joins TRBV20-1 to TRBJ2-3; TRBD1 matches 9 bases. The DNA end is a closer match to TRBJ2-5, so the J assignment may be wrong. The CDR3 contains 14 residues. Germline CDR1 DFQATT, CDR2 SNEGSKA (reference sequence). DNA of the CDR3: TGCAGTGCTAGGGGACAGGGTTTAAGGGAGACCCAGTACTTC. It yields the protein CSARGQGLRETQYF.

The CDR3 DNA is TGCAGTGCCCCCGACAGGGCCCAAACTTACGAGCAGTACTTC. It encodes CSAPDRAQTYEQYF. The chain carries TRBV20-1 and TRBJ2-7; 7 positions agree with TRBD1. CDR3 length: 14 residues. Unmatched junction bases numbered 12, after V lost 6 bases and J lost 4 bases. Germline V gives CDR1 DFQATT, CDR2 SNEGSKA (reference sequence).

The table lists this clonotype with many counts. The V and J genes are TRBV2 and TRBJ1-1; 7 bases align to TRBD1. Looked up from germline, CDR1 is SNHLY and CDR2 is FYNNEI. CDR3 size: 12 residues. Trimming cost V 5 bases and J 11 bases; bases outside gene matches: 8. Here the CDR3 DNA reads TGTGCCAGCAGTAACAGGGGCATCGGGGCTTTCTTT. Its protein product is CASSNRGIGAFF. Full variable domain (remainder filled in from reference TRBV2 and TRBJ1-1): EPEVTQTPSHQVTQMGQEVILRCVPISNHLYFYWYRQILGQKVEFLVSFYNNEISEKSEIFDDQFSVERPDGSNFTLKIRSTKLEDSAMYFCASSNRGIGAFFGQGTRLTVV.

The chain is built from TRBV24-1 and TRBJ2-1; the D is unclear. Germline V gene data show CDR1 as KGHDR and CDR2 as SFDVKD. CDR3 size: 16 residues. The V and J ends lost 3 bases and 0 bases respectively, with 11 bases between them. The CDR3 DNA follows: TGTGCCACCAGTGATGCCGGTGGCAGCTCCTACAATGAGCAGTTCTTC. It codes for CATSDAGGSSYNEQFF.

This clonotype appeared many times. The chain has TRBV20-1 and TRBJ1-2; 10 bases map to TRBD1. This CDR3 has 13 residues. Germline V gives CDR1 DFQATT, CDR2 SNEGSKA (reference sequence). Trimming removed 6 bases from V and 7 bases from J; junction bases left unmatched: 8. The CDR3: CSARDRGWGGYTF. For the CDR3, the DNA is TGCAGTGCACGGGACAGGGGTTGGGGTGGCTACACCTTC.

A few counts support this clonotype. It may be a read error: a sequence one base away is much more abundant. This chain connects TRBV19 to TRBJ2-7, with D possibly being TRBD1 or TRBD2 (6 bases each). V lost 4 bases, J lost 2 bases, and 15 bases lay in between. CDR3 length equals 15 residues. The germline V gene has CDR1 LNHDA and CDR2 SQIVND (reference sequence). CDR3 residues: CASSNRGGGTYEQYF. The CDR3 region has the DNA TGTGCCAGTAGTAATCGTGGAGGGGGAACCTACGAGCAGTACTTC.

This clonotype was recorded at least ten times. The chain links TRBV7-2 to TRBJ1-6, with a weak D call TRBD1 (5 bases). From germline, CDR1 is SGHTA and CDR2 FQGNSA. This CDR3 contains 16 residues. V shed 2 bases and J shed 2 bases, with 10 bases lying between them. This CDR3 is CASSLTGTTYNSPLHF. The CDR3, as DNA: TGTGCCAGCAGCTTAACTGGGACCACCTATAATTCACCCCTCCACTTT.

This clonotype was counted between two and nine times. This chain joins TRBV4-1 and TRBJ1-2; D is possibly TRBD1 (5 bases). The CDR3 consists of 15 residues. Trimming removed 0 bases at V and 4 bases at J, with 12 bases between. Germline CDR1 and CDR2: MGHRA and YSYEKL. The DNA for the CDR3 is TGCGCCAGCAGCCAAGATTGGGGGGAGAGCTATGGCTACACCTTC. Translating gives CASSQDWGESYGYTF.

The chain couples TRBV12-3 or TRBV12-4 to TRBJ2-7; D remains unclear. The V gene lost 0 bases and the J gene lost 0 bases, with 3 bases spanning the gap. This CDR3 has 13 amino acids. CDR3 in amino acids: CASSLAVSYEQYF. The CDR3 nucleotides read TGTGCCAGCAGTTTAGCTGTCTCCTACGAGCAGTACTTC.

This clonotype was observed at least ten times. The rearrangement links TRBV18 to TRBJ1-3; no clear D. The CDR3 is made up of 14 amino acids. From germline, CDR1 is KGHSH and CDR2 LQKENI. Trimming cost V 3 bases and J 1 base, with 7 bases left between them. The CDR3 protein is CASSPAVSGNTIYF. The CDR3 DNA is TGTGCCAGCTCACCGGCAGTATCTGGAAACACCATATATTTT.

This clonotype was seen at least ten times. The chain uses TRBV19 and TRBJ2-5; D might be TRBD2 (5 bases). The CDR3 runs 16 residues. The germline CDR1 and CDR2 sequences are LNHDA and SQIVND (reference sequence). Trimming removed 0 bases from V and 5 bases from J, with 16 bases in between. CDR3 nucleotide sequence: TGTGCCAGTAGTATAGATCGCCCCGGAGGAGACGAGACCCAGTACTTC. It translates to CASSIDRPGGDETQYF. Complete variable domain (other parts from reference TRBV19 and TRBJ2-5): DGGITQSPKYLFRKEGQNVTLSCEQNLNHDAMYWYRQDPGQGLRLIYYSQIVNDFQKGDIAEGYSVSREKKESFPLTVTSAQKNPTAFYLCASSIDRPGGDETQYFGPGTRLLVL.

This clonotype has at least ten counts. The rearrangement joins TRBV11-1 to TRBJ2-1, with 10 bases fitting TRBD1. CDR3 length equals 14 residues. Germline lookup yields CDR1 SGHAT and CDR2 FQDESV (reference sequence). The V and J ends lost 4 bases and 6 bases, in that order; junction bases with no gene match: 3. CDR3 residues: CASSYGTGANEQFF. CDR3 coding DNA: TGTGCCAGCAGCTACGGGACAGGGGCCAATGAGCAGTTCTTC. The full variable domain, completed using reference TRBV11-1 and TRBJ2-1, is EAEVAQSPRYKITEKSQAVAFWCDPISGHATLYWYRQILGQGPELLVQFQDESVVDDSQLPKDRFSAERLKGVDSTLKIQPAELGDSAMYLCASSYGTGANEQFFGPGTRLTVL.

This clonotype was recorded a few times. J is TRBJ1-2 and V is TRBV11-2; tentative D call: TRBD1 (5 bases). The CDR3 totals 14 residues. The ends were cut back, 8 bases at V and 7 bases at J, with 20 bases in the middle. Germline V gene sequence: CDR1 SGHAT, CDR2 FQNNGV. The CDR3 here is CASASNQGVSGYTF. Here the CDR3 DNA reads TGTGCCAGCGCCTCCAACCAGGGTGTGAGTGGCTACACCTTC.

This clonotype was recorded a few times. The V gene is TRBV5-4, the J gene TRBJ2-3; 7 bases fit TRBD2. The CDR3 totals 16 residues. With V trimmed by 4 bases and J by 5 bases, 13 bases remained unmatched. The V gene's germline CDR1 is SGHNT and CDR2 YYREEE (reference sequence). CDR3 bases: TGTGCCAGCAGCGACCCCAACCGCCGGGGGGAAGATACGCAGTATTTT. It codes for CASSDPNRRGEDTQYF.

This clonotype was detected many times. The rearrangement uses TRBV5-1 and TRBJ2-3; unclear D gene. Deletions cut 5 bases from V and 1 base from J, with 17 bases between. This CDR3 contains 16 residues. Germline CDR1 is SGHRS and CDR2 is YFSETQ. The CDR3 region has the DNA TGCGCCAGCAGTTTGCCCGAGACAATGGGCACAGATACGCAGTATTTT. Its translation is CASSLPETMGTDTQYF. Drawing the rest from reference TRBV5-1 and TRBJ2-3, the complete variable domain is KAGVTQTPRYLIKTRGQQVTLSCSPISGHRSVSWYQQTPGQGLQFLFEYFSETQRNKGNFPGRFSGRQFSNSRSEMNVSTLELGDSALYLCASSLPETMGTDTQYFGPGTRLTVL.